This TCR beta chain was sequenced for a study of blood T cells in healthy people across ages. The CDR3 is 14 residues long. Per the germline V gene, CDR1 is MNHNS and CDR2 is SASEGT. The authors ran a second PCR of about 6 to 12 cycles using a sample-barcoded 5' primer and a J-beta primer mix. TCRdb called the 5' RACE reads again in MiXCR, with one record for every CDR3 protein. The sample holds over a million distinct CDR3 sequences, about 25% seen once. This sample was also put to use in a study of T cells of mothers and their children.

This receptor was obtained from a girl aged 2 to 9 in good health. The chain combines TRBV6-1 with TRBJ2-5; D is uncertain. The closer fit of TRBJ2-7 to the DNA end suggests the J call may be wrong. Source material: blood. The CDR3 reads CASSEGKGTYEQYF. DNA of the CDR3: TGTGCCAGCAGTGAAGGGAAAGGCACCTACGAGCAGTACTTC.